This passage covers 7 T cell receptor beta chains from one sample sequenced in a study of shared clonotypes between healthy human individuals. This table comes from immunoSEQ multiplex PCR, and its TCRdb copy is limited to in-frame clones, with some not included. This repertoire shows 2 million to 2.5 million clones, approximately 95% found once; its top ten account for 0.13%. The sample was naive CD4+ T cells sorted from blood. Sample subset: CD45RA+ positively selected. These TCRs come from a man in his late teens or twenties in good health.

V and J are TRBV6-1 and TRBJ2-7; D is uncertain. The germline CDR1 and CDR2 sequences are MNHNS and SASEGT. The CDR3 totals 13 residues. The V end was cut by 6 bases, the J end by 4 bases, with 13 bases between. The CDR3, as DNA: TGTGCCAGCAGCCTCAGGAAGAATTACGAGCAGTACTTC. The encoded protein is CASSLRKNYEQYF.

This clone was seen a single time. V and J are TRBV30 and TRBJ2-4; tentatively, D is TRBD1 (5 bases). The CDR3 sequence is 13 residues long. Between the trimmed V and J ends, which lost 0 bases and 8 bases, there was a span of 11 bases. Germline CDR1 GTSNPN, CDR2 SVGIG (reference sequence). Here the CDR3 reads CAWSVARVDIQYF. Here the CDR3 DNA reads TGTGCCTGGAGTGTGGCCAGGGTCGACATTCAGTACTTC.

V usage is TRBV18 and J usage is TRBJ2-1; 11 nucleotides agree with TRBD2. The V gene end was trimmed by 3 bases and the J gene end by 7 bases; junction bases not matched to a gene: 11. CDR3 size: 17 residues. Germline V lookup: CDR1 KGHSH, CDR2 LQKENI. CDR3 loop: CASSPPSGGNHRNEQFF. CDR3 bases: TGTGCCAGCTCACCCCCTAGCGGGGGGAACCACAGGAATGAGCAGTTCTTC.

V usage is TRBV30 and J usage is TRBJ1-4; D remains ambiguous. The V end lost 2 bases, the J end lost 2 bases, and 6 bases lay between the germline ends. This CDR3 is 13 amino acids long. Germline V gives CDR1 GTSNPN, CDR2 SVGIG (reference sequence). CDR3 loop: CAWSTRTNEKLFF. In DNA, the CDR3 is TGTGCCTGGAGTACCCGGACTAATGAAAAACTGTTTTTT.

The chain has TRBV9 and TRBJ1-3; D not resolved. Deletions cut 1 base from V and 10 bases from J, with 12 bases between. The CDR3 contains 13 residues. Germline CDR1 reads SGDLS; CDR2 reads YYNGEE. In DNA form, the CDR3 reads TGTGCCAGCAGCGTAAGGGAAGACCAAACCATATATTTT. Translated: CASSVREDQTIYF.

The chain combines TRBV6-1 with TRBJ1-6, with D maybe TRBD1 (5 bases). The CDR3 sequence is 13 residues long. CDR1 is MNHNS and CDR2 is SASEGT in the germline V gene. The CDR3 coding sequence is TGTGGTGGGGGGTGGTGGGATAATTCACCCCTCCACTTT. Translating gives CGGGWWDNSPLHF.

The gene calls are TRBV11-2 and TRBJ1-2, with TRBD1 as a possible D gene (5 bases). V lost 1 base, J lost 4 bases, and 10 bases lay in between. Germline V gene lookup returns CDR1 SGHAT and CDR2 FQNNGV. The CDR3 contains 14 residues. Here the CDR3 reads CASSLATGIYGYTF. The CDR3 coding sequence is TGTGCCAGCAGCTTAGCCACAGGTATCTATGGCTACACCTTC.